In this sample, the clone carrying this T cell receptor beta chain turned up many times. The data are from a study of patients and donors after allogeneic stem cell transplantation. Each CDR3 protein is one row after TCRdb ran MiXCR on the RT-PCR reads. The sample contains fewer than 250,000 distinct CDR3 sequences, about 14% of which appear only once. Germline V gene lookup returns CDR1 MNHEY and CDR2 SMNVEV (reference sequence). The ends lost 5 bases at V and 7 bases at J; junction bases unmatched: 8. This CDR3 has 14 amino acids. This TCR was sampled from a human donor who was either an allogeneic HSCT recipient or a stem cell or donor lymphocyte infusion donor (not recorded which). It is not recorded whose cells these are; they may come from a transplant donor. The chain carries TRBV27 and TRBJ2-1; TRBD1 matches at 7 bases. The sample was blood, either unsorted or a sorted T cell fraction (not recorded which). The CDR3, as DNA: TGTGCCAGCAGTCTCGGACAGGTACGGAATGAGCAGTTCTTC. Translated: CASSLGQVRNEQFF.